This T cell receptor (beta chain) stems from a study of regulatory T cells in long-lasting Graves disease (dated by TCRdb to 2020 to 2022). Background on the whole study: In the newly diagnosed Graves' disease group, patients had been taking antithyroid drugs for less than 3 months. Patients with persistent Graves' disease were compared with patients with newly diagnosed Graves' disease using TCR sequencing and RNA sequencing of peripheral blood. The study took place in China and was registered as a clinical trial. A total of roughly 33 samples underwent TCR sequencing: around 13 from persistent and approximately 20 from newly diagnosed Graves' disease patients.

The CDR3 sequence holds 16 residues, the cysteine and phenylalanine included. The sequence is cut down to CDR3 DNA, 48 bases in frame from base 1. Unmatched junction bases come to 13, with V trimmed by 4 bases and J by 8 bases. The germline V gene gives CDR1 as SGHDN and CDR2 as FVKESK. Paper-wide results and their limitations: Preferential use of TRBV28, TRBJ1-2 and TRBJ2-5 was observed in persistent disease, whereas TRBV20-1 and TRBJ2-1 were favored in newly diagnosed disease. The authors acknowledged the small sample size as a limitation that may reduce accuracy. Persistent patients shared more public clonotypes among themselves (around 2,700) than newly diagnosed patients did (over 950). Sequencing and analysis were limited to the TCR beta chain. The study examined only peripheral blood because the primary lesion, thyroid tissue, could not be accessed. Persistent Graves' disease patients showed lower TCR Shannon entropy and fewer highly expanded clones than newly diagnosed patients, suggesting clonal expansion.

With respect to this clonotype: Its binding antigen is unknown. Per-base quality was not reported, and no clone a single base away is much larger than it.

The time point label of this sample denotes: newly diagnosed GD, antithyroid drugs for less than 3 months. RNA was extracted from PBMCs in TRIzol for both TCR sequencing and RNA sequencing. The diagnosis of Graves' disease followed American Thyroid Association guidelines. Patients were recruited from an endocrinology department in Xi'an, China. From each patient, 7.5 to 9.5 milliliters of peripheral blood was collected into an EDTA anticoagulant tube. Ficoll Paque Plus density gradient separation was used to isolate PBMCs, and no further T cell sorting was performed. RNA quality was checked with an Agilent 2100 Bioanalyzer and agarose gel, and concentration with a NanoDrop 2000. Library prep was done by multiplex PCR. The instrument given in TCRdb is Illumina HiSeq 4000. iRepertoire HTBI primers and Arm-PCR amplification of CDR3 regions were used to construct TCR beta libraries. PCR products were gel purified before sequencing. Under the source paper's analysis protocol: Gene usage analysis of CDR3 amino acid clonotypes used the approximately 62 TRBV and about 15 TRBJ segments found across samples. COPE and FqMerger were used to merge filtered high-quality paired reads into contigs. Contigs were aligned with BLAST to IMGT TRBV, TRBD and TRBJ reference genes, and CDR3 was defined per IMGT. Clonotypes above 0.1% frequency were classified as highly expanded clones. Shannon entropy served as the measure of repertoire diversity, while the Gini coefficient captured V-J evenness. Public clonotypes were defined as clonotypes shared by more than one individual. TCRdb cleaned the public reads at Q25 with fastp, built clones with MiXCR and kept in-frame beta chains. Identical CDR3 proteins give one entry, which carries the most common genes and DNA. These V and J calls are TCRdb output, not the study's own analysis. The sample table contains hundreds of thousands of distinct CDR3 sequences; only one count was recorded for under 20% of them. About 17% of the sample is held by the ten biggest clonotypes.

These records were also assigned to another study, of T cells in Graves' hyperthyroidism and ophthalmopathy. Per that second paper: Stable Graves' hyperthyroidism was defined as the absence of progression to ophthalmopathy over 18 months of follow-up. Hyperthyroidism patients were newly diagnosed, had a disease duration of under 2 months, and were aged 18 to 65 years. Patients with uncontrolled infections, other autoimmune diseases, pregnancy or lactation were excluded. Diagnoses were based on clinical symptoms, serum thyroxine and TRAb, thyroid ultrasound and orbital computed tomography. A first-round RT-PCR of the TCR CDR3 used the HTBI primer set with the Qiagen OneStep RT-PCR kit. Most expanded thyroid clonotypes (frequency above 0.001) were also found in blood, which suggests that blood repertoires may mirror thyroid immune responses. In cross-validation, a model built on a 13 V-J signature told ophthalmopathy apart from stable hyperthyroidism with approximately 91% sensitivity and about 81% specificity, and in testing the same model reached 80%/75%. In validation, the model predicted progression to ophthalmopathy with 55% to 71% sensitivity and roughly 75% specificity, a median of around 6.6 months before onset. TCR V-J signatures able to tell the groups apart were searched for in a discovery cohort of some 97 patients, of whom more than 40 had Graves' ophthalmopathy and about 60 had stable Graves' hyperthyroidism. Prospective prediction of ophthalmopathy was tested in an independent validation cohort of about 19 hyperthyroidism patients and 17 patients who later progressed to ophthalmopathy. For training and testing, the 100 or so patients in the discovery cohort were randomly divided in a 7:3 ratio. Thyroid tissue and blood T-cell repertoires from several Graves' hyperthyroidism patients were also compared in the study. Once sampling was done, hyperthyroidism patients were given methimazole at a starting dose of 30 mg daily, whereas ophthalmopathy patients were given high-dose intravenous methylprednisolone. Libraries were constructed in a second round of multiplex PCR, after which size selection and purification were carried out. Paired-end sequencing of the libraries was performed with 100 bp reads on an Illumina HiSeq2000. Raw data were processed with SOAPnuke, discarding reads with adapters, uncalled bases, mean Phred below 15, or no exact constant-primer or identifier match. COPE v1.2.5 was used to merge the high-quality paired reads, and each unique nucleotide sequence was defined as a clonotype. MiTCR v1.1 was used to align the clonotypes against IMGT TRBV, TRBD and TRBJ reference segments. Only V-J combinations with frequency above 0.0001, covering 99% to 99.2% of repertoires, were analysed. The TCS score was defined as F50 (clonal expansion) divided by E x V (chaos), with BLOSUM62-based TCRdist calculated between CDR3 peptides within each V-J. Welch's t-statistics and random forest reduced fewer than 600 V-J features to 10 to 15, which were used in a naive Bayes classifier (R e1071). Sample size was not statistically predetermined, and blinding of investigators to group allocation was not performed. The paper reports TCR Vbeta CDR3 sequencing of approximately 130 peripheral blood samples: over 40 ophthalmopathy, under 80 hyperthyroidism and 17 progressor patients.

The sequence derives from a woman aged 25 to 39 with Graves disease. Donor details come from another sample of the same person, matched by shared clones. The specimen was peripheral blood mononuclear cells (PBMCs), collected at new diagnosis, from a patient treated with antithyroid drugs. The sequence links TRBV14 to TRBJ2-1; TRBD2 lines up with 8 middle nucleotides. The CDR3 has the sequence CASSRLGQRELHEQFF. The nucleotide sequence is TGTGCCAGCAGCCGCCTAGGACAGCGGGAGTTACATGAGCAGTTCTTC.